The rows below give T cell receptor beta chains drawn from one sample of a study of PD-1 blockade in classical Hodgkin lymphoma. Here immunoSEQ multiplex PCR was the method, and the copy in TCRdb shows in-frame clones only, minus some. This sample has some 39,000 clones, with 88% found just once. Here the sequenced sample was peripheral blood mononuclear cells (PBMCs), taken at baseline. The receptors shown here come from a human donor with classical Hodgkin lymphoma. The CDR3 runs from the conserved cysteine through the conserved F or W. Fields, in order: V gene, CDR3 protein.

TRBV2	CASSGDSIEAFF
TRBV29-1	CSVEAGGPWNEQFF
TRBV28	CASSWQGGQETQYF
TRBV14	CASSQDLRAPGTEAFF
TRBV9	CASSARVIGNTEAFF
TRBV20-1	CSAQDPEQFF
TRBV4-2	CASSQEHPRLAGETQYF
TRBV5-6	CASSFWTSGINEQYF
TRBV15	CATSRDKGPLGYTF
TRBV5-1	CASSRTVNTEAFF
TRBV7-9	CASSDGTGRSYEQYF
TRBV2	CASSRLRHEQYF
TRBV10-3	CAIRRDDVGIQYF
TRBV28	CASSTYTYEQYF
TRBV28	CASRSYGFGYTF
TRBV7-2	CASSLDRGSNQPQHF